This is a list of T cell receptor beta chains from one sample in a study of T-cell memory formation after mild COVID-19. Each CDR3 protein is one row after TCRdb ran MiXCR on the 5' RACE reads. This table has a few hundred thousand distinct CDR3 sequences, 20% to 25% appearing once. The specimen was PBMCs or a T cell subset sorted from them (not recorded which). Source of these receptors: an adult woman who had mild COVID-19 (a few samples of this study predate the infection). Cell type and time point are not known. The CDR3 runs from the conserved cysteine through the conserved F or W. A D gene is named only where the DNA matches it firmly. Size is omitted from some rows. Given values are once, few, many or a class for expanded clones.

J,D,V,size,CDR3,DNA
TRBJ2-1,.,TRBV7-6,few,CASSLRGGGPNEQFF,TGTGCCAGCAGCTTAAGAGGCGGGGGCCCCAATGAGCAGTTCTTC
TRBJ2-4,TRBD2,TRBV11-2,many,CASSLRTSELAKNIQYF,TGTGCCAGCAGCTTAAGGACTAGCGAGCTTGCCAAAAACATTCAGTACTTC
TRBJ2-3,TRBD1,TRBV6-6,.,CAIRSTGGEDTQYF,TGTGCCATCCGCTCGACAGGGGGCGAGGATACGCAGTATTTT
TRBJ2-1,TRBD2,TRBV7-6,many,CASSLGSAGGGNEQFF,TGTGCCAGCAGTTTGGGATCAGCGGGAGGCGGTAATGAGCAGTTCTTC
TRBJ1-1,.,TRBV3-1,.,CASSRPGEMNTEAFF,TGTGCCAGCAGCCGACCAGGGGAAATGAACACTGAAGCTTTCTTT
TRBJ1-1,.,TRBV3-1,.,CASSHGTQGNTEAFF,TGTGCCAGCAGCCATGGGACCCAGGGAAACACTGAAGCTTTCTTT
TRBJ2-7,.,TRBV19,.,CASSIGTDFYEQYF,TGTGCCAGTAGTATAGGGACGGATTTCTACGAGCAGTACTTC
TRBJ2-1,TRBD2,TRBV24-1,.,CATSDWTSGSLSRNEQFF,TGTGCCACCAGTGATTGGACTAGCGGGAGTCTTTCCCGCAATGAGCAGTTCTTC
TRBJ2-1,TRBD2,TRBV2,.,CASSARAGFSYNEQFF,TGTGCCAGCAGTGCCCGAGCGGGGTTCTCCTACAATGAGCAGTTCTTC
TRBJ2-5,.,TRBV20-1,.,CSAGDRRLQETQYF,TGCAGTGCTGGAGACAGGCGTCTTCAAGAGACCCAGTACTTC
TRBJ2-7,.,TRBV27,few,CASSLNWFGEQYF,TGTGCCAGCAGTTTAAACTGGTTCGGAGAGCAGTACTTC
TRBJ2-7,.,TRBV24-1,few,CATSDSSYEQYF,TGTGCCACCAGTGATTCATCCTACGAGCAGTACTTC
TRBJ2-1,.,TRBV7-9,few,CASSPKTDNEQFF,TGTGCCAGCAGCCCAAAGACGGACAATGAGCAGTTCTTC
TRBJ2-7,.,TRBV29-1,few,CSANRDRAPYEQYF,TGCAGCGCCAACAGGGACCGCGCTCCCTACGAGCAGTACTTC
TRBJ2-1,.,TRBV14,few,CASSPVPSGRNEQFF,TGTGCCAGCAGCCCCGTGCCATCCGGGCGCAATGAGCAGTTCTTC
TRBJ2-3,.,TRBV6-2/TRBV6-3,few,CASSHHALAWSAQYF,TGTGCCAGCAGTCACCACGCTCTAGCGTGGTCGGCGCAGTATTTT
TRBJ2-3,TRBD2,TRBV5-4,.,CASSFIGGVSTDTQYF,TGTGCCAGCAGCTTTATCGGGGGGGTAAGCACAGATACGCAGTATTTT
TRBJ2-7,TRBD2,TRBV11-2,many,CASSRAGLASRYEQYF,TGTGCCAGCAGCAGAGCGGGACTAGCCTCCCGTTACGAGCAGTACTTC
TRBJ2-2,.,TRBV7-9,few,CASSSPASVARVRNTGELFF,TGTGCCAGCAGCTCCCCTGCGTCGGTAGCGCGGGTTCGGAACACCGGGGAGCTGTTTTTT
TRBJ1-5,.,TRBV7-2,.,CASSTRAASGQPQHF,TGTGCCAGCAGCACAAGGGCAGCCTCCGGGCAGCCCCAGCATTTT
TRBJ2-3,TRBD1,TRBV19,.,CASGTGATDTQYF,TGTGCCAGTGGGACAGGGGCTACAGATACGCAGTATTTT
TRBJ2-7,.,TRBV29-1,few,CSVEDGHSYEQYF,TGCAGCGTTGAAGATGGACACTCCTACGAGCAGTACTTC
TRBJ1-2,.,TRBV6-6,few,CASSYTPVLDVDGYTF,TGTGCCAGCAGTTATACCCCGGTCCTTGATGTTGATGGCTACACCTTC
TRBJ2-5,.,TRBV4-2,few,CASSPERRQETQYF,TGTGCCAGCAGCCCAGAGCGAAGACAAGAGACCCAGTACTTC
TRBJ2-3,.,TRBV6-2/TRBV6-3,.,CASSYVQDTDTQYF,TGTGCCAGCAGTTACGTGCAGGACACAGATACGCAGTATTTT
TRBJ2-1,TRBD2,TRBV3-1,.,CASSQGWRELYSEQFF,TGTGCCAGCAGCCAAGGCTGGCGGGAGTTGTATAGTGAGCAGTTCTTC
TRBJ1-3,TRBD1,TRBV10-3,.,CAIKEGQGENTIYF,TGTGCCATCAAGGAAGGACAGGGGGAAAACACCATATATTTT
TRBJ2-1,TRBD2,TRBV5-1,.,CASSVLTSGSGNEQFF,TGCGCCAGCAGCGTGCTGACTAGCGGGAGTGGTAATGAGCAGTTCTTC
TRBJ2-7,TRBD1,TRBV29-1,.,CSASGTGKYEQYF,TGCAGCGCATCCGGGACAGGGAAATACGAGCAGTACTTC
TRBJ2-1,TRBD2,TRBV24-1,.,CATSDWAPSGYNEQFF,TGTGCCACCAGTGATTGGGCTCCTAGCGGTTACAATGAGCAGTTCTTC
TRBJ2-1,TRBD2,TRBV10-3,few,CAISDSGTSFINEQFF,TGTGCCATCAGTGACTCCGGGACTAGCTTCATCAATGAGCAGTTCTTC
TRBJ1-2,.,TRBV5-6,few,CASSFFYRDNYGYTF,TGTGCCAGCAGCTTCTTTTACAGGGATAACTATGGCTACACCTTC
TRBJ1-1,TRBD1,TRBV5-4,.,CASSLGGQGRGTEAFF,TGTGCCAGCAGCTTGGGAGGACAGGGTCGGGGCACTGAAGCTTTCTTT
TRBJ2-3,TRBD2,TRBV6-5,.,CASSYYTTGGPPDTQYF,TGTGCCAGCAGTTACTATACGACGGGGGGGCCTCCAGATACGCAGTATTTT
TRBJ2-3,TRBD2,TRBV11-3,.,CASSHRLAGEDTQYF,TGTGCCAGCAGCCACCGACTAGCGGGAGAAGATACGCAGTATTTT
TRBJ2-1,TRBD1,TRBV11-2,.,CASSYRGPGVDEQFF,TGTGCCAGCAGCTACAGGGGGCCGGGCGTGGATGAGCAGTTCTTC
TRBJ1-5,.,TRBV3-1,few,CASSQDHGQPQHF,TGTGCCAGCAGCCAAGATCATGGCCAGCCCCAGCATTTT
TRBJ2-3,TRBD2,TRBV12-3/TRBV12-4,.,CASSGSGTRPTDTQYF,TGTGCCAGCAGTGGATCCGGGACTAGACCCACAGATACGCAGTATTTT
TRBJ1-4,.,TRBV5-5,many,CASSLEGGLSEKLFF,TGTGCCAGCAGCTTGGAGGGGGGGCTCTCTGAAAAACTGTTTTTT
TRBJ2-3,.,TRBV5-4,many,CASTATTDTQYF,TGTGCCAGCACCGCGACGACAGATACGCAGTATTTT
TRBJ2-7,TRBD2,TRBV28,few,CASSLVTSGSIHEQYF,TGTGCCAGCAGTTTAGTTACTAGCGGGAGTATACACGAGCAGTACTTC
TRBJ2-3,TRBD2,TRBV20-1,.,CSARGASGGDTDTQYF,TGCAGTGCTAGAGGAGCTAGCGGGGGAGACACAGATACGCAGTATTTT
TRBJ2-1,TRBD2,TRBV20-1,few,CSACFPGLAGGNEQFF,TGCAGTGCTTGCTTCCCGGGACTAGCGGGAGGGAATGAGCAGTTCTTC
TRBJ2-7,.,TRBV24-1,once,CATSDPGTVGYEQYF,TGTGCCACCAGTGATCCCGGGACTGTGGGGTACGAGCAGTACTTC
TRBJ2-1,TRBD2,TRBV20-1,.,CSARASGRGNEQFF,TGCAGTGCTAGGGCTAGCGGGAGAGGTAATGAGCAGTTCTTC
TRBJ2-7,TRBD2,TRBV6-2/TRBV6-3,.,CASSWGGEQYF,TGTGCCAGCAGTTGGGGGGGCGAGCAGTACTTC
TRBJ2-1,TRBD2,TRBV7-2,once,CASSSLGTSGNEQFF,TGTGCCAGCAGCTCCCTCGGGACTAGCGGCAATGAGCAGTTCTTC
TRBJ2-1,.,TRBV7-9,.,CASSFPVGSYNLQFF,TGTGCCAGCAGCTTCCCCGTAGGCAGCTACAACCTTCAGTTCTTC
TRBJ2-2,TRBD2,TRBV5-1,many,CASREDPSNTGELFF,TGCGCCAGCCGGGAGGACCCTTCGAACACCGGGGAGCTGTTTTTT
TRBJ2-5,TRBD2,TRBV20-1,few,CSASETSPSWKTQYF,TGCAGTGCTTCCGAGACTAGCCCGAGCTGGAAGACCCAGTACTTC
TRBJ2-2,.,TRBV12-3/TRBV12-4,many,CASSPGLFTGELFF,TGTGCCAGCAGCCCAGGACTGTTCACCGGGGAGCTGTTTTTT
TRBJ2-3,.,TRBV30,.,CAWSVLSAPGADTQYF,TGTGCCTGGAGTGTACTGTCGGCCCCCGGAGCAGATACGCAGTATTTT
TRBJ1-1,TRBD1,TRBV5-1,many,CASSLGLGTGVHTEAFF,TGCGCCAGCAGCTTGGGTTTGGGGACAGGCGTCCACACTGAAGCTTTCTTT
TRBJ2-5,.,TRBV6-1,.,CASSEPGGTAQETQYF,TGTGCCAGCAGTGAACCAGGAGGGACCGCTCAAGAGACCCAGTACTTC
TRBJ1-1,.,TRBV7-9,few,CASTPRQLEAFF,TGTGCCAGCACCCCTAGGCAGCTGGAAGCTTTCTTT
TRBJ1-5,.,TRBV7-6,.,CASSPDWSQPQHF,TGTGCCAGCAGCCCGGACTGGAGTCAGCCCCAGCATTTT
TRBJ2-7,.,TRBV18,few,CASSPSLLEQYF,TGTGCCAGCTCACCCTCACTACTCGAGCAGTACTTC